This TCR beta chain comes out of a study of cytomegalovirus exposure and HLA in healthy donors. There are a few counts of this clone. As yet, its antigen is unknown. Vbeta (60) and Jbeta (13) primers were used in the PCR. Data came from immunoSEQ multiplex PCR; TCRdb stores just in-frame clones and leaves some out. In the table there are more than 90,000 clones, just under 80% of which are singletons. The germline gives CDR1 SGHRS, CDR2 YFSETQ. V gave up 7 bases and J gave up 1 base, with 25 bases separating them. There are 18 residues in the CDR3. General observations from the study: Donors were assumed by presence/absence analyses to have roughly uniform sequencing depth. The later analysis indicated that the majority of CMV-associated TCR beta chains appeared HLA-restricted. Among the most significant clusters, several appeared linked to common viral pathogens in a later analysis.

Sequences were obtained from PBMCs. The chain couples TRBV5-1 to TRBJ2-3, with a weak D call TRBD2 (6 bases). This clonotype originated in a woman in her thirties or forties in good health and CMV-seropositive. The CDR3 region is CASRPGPTVGTRTDTQYF. As DNA, the CDR3 is TGCGCCAGCCGACCTGGACCAACCGTGGGGACTCGCACAGATACGCAGTATTTT.